The source of this TCR beta chain is a study of shared clonotypes between healthy human individuals. Genomic DNA of every subset was divided equally among multiple immunoSEQ plates. Measured with immunoSEQ multiplex PCR; TCRdb has only the in-frame clones, and not every one. The sample shows about 2 million clones, over 85% of them seen only once. CD45RO-negative cells were positively selected for CCR7, leaving out terminally differentiated effector memory CD45RA+ cells. The study drew its donors from healthy HIV-negative adults without recent acute infections or vaccinations. Trimming at V came to 4 bases and at J to 5 bases, leaving 5 bases not matched to a gene. The CDR3 contains 14 residues. Germline V gene lookup returns CDR1 MGHRA and CDR2 YSYEKL.

The V and J genes are TRBV4-1 and TRBJ2-7; 10 bases match TRBD1. The material sequenced was naive CD8+ T cells sorted from blood. The origin of this receptor is a man between 18 and 35 years old in good health. The CDR3 loop is CASSLGTGDNEQYF. Here the CDR3 DNA reads TGCGCCAGCAGCCTTGGGACAGGGGACAACGAGCAGTACTTC.